This is a list of T cell receptor beta chains from one sample in a study of blood T cell repertoires in COVID-19. Libraries were prepared by immunoSEQ multiplex PCR; TCRdb keeps only in-frame clonotypes and omits some of them. Altogether around 270,000 clones are present, 80% to 90% being singletons, with the ten largest covering 3.5% to 5.5%. The source material was PBMCs or T cells enriched from blood (not recorded which). These receptors all stem from a woman aged 25 to 45 who had recovered from COVID-19. Each CDR3 is given with its conserved first and last residue.

TRBV2	TRBJ1-5	CASTGTYSNQPQHF
TRBV3-1/TRBV3-2	TRBJ2-3	CASSLAISGGGTDTQYF
TRBV7-8	TRBJ2-2	CASSLVRRGRDTGELFF
TRBV28	TRBJ1-1	CASSLLGAGRTEAFF
TRBV18	TRBJ1-6	CASSPGTDNSPLHF
TRBV11-2	TRBJ1-1	CASSLRRSEAFF
TRBV10-2	TRBJ1-5	CASSPVSQPQHF
TRBV6-5	TRBJ2-2	CASMDRGTGELFF
TRBV7-9	TRBJ2-7	CASSLDRASYEQYF
TRBV11-1	TRBJ1-1	CASSLEDRAGTEAFF
TRBV19	TRBJ1-3	CASRPGTGAGNTIYF
TRBV4-1	TRBJ2-3	CASSTGVWPDTQYF
TRBV7-9	TRBJ1-4	CASSLPGQGREKLFF
TRBV7-6	TRBJ1-2	CASSPHRDRVLGYTF
TRBV27	TRBJ2-1	CASSLSGLANNEQFF
TRBV10-1	TRBJ2-1	CASSGTVVNEQFF
TRBV3-1/TRBV3-2	TRBJ1-1	CASSQDLEGAKTEAFF
TRBV28	TRBJ1-2	CASRVEGLTNYGYTF
TRBV6-6	TRBJ2-2	CASRDSGTGNTGELFF
TRBV18	TRBJ2-3	CASSPPTASGRGDTQYF
TRBV29-1	TRBJ1-2	CSVEDRGQGNYGYTF
TRBV30	TRBJ2-1	CAWSRLAGGNEQFF
TRBV5-1	TRBJ2-1	CASSEDRFHSYNEQFF
TRBV19	TRBJ2-1	CASTHRPLAGANEQFF
TRBV5-4	TRBJ2-5	CASTRLLSGETQYF
TRBV10-2	TRBJ2-7	CASRNRDSYEQYF